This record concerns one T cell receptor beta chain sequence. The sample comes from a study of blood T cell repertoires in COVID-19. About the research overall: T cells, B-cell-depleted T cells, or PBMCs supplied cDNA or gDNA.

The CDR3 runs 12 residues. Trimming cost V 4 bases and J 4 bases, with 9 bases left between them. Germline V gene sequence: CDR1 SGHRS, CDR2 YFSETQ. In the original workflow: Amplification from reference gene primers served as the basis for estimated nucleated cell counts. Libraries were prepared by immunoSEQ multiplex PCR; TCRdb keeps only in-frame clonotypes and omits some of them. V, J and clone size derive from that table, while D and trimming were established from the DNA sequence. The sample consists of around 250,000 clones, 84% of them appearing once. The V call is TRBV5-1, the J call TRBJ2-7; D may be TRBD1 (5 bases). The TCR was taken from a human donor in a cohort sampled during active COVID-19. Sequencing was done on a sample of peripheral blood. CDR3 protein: CASSHDSYEQYF. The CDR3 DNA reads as TGCGCCAGCAGCCACGACAGTTACGAGCAGTACTTC.